This record covers a single TCR beta chain. Its antigen is not identified. This record belongs to a study of cytomegalovirus exposure and HLA in healthy donors. General study results and limits: Generally TCR sequences proved uncommon, though certain public TCRs appeared in numerous donors. Several of the most significant clusters appeared, in a later analysis, to be linked to common viral pathogens.

Germline V lookup: CDR1 SGDLS, CDR2 YYNGEE. This CDR3 region has 15 residues. The V gene end was trimmed by 1 base and the J gene end by 4 bases; junction bases not matched to a gene: 7. Researchers ran the PCR with 60 Vbeta and 13 Jbeta primers. TCRdb's table, derived via immunoSEQ multiplex PCR, lists solely in-frame clones and lacks some. The sample has more than 150,000 clones, 70% to 85% seen once. The clonotype originates from a woman aged 45-60 years in good health and CMV-seropositive. Sequencing used PBMCs. The chain uses TRBV9 and TRBJ1-2, with 7 bases aligning to TRBD1. The CDR3 DNA follows: TGTGCCAGCAGCGTAACTTTGGCAGGGGGCTATGGCTACACCTTC. It translates to CASSVTLAGGYGYTF. The full variable domain, its missing parts supplied by reference TRBV9 and TRBJ1-2, is DSGVTQTPKHLITATGQRVTLRCSPRSGDLSVYWYQQSLDQGLQFLIQYYNGEERAKGNILERFSAQQFPDLHSELNLSSLELGDSALYFCASSVTLAGGYGYTFGSGTRLTVV.